The rows below give T cell receptor beta chains drawn from one sample of a study of blood T cell repertoires in COVID-19. Clones were sequenced by immunoSEQ multiplex PCR, and TCRdb holds only the in-frame ones, with some missing. The data show about 87,000 clones, around 85% seen once. Sequenced sample: peripheral blood. The source of these receptors is a woman older than 75 with COVID-19, enrolled during active disease. CDR3s include the opening cysteine and the closing phenylalanine or tryptophan. The order of the fields is J gene, clone size, V gene, D gene, CDR3 protein, CDR3 DNA. A D gene is named only where the DNA matches it firmly. The listing skips clone size in some rows; elsewhere it reads once, few, many or a size class.

>TRBJ2-5|.|TRBV2|.
CASSLLETQYF
TGTGCCAGCAGTCTCTTGGAGACCCAGTACTTC
>TRBJ1-3|.|TRBV7-2|.
CASSPWDNSGNTIYF
TGTGCCAGCAGCCCCTGGGACAACTCTGGAAACACCATATATTTT
>TRBJ1-3|.|TRBV9|.
CASSVGGVSGNTIYF
TGTGCCAGCAGCGTAGGTGGAGTCTCTGGAAACACCATATATTTT
>TRBJ2-2|.|TRBV5-1|TRBD1
CASSLIRGRTGELFF
TGCGCCAGCAGCTTGATTAGGGGGCGGACCGGGGAGCTGTTTTTT
>TRBJ2-3|.|TRBV7-9|TRBD2
CASSRLAGGPTRGSDTQYF
TGTGCCAGCAGCCGTCTAGCGGGAGGGCCGACGAGGGGGTCAGATACGCAGTATTTT
>TRBJ2-5|.|TRBV12-3/TRBV12-4|.
CASRDNQETQYF
TGTGCCAGCAGGGACAACCAAGAGACCCAGTACTTC
>TRBJ1-2|.|TRBV19|TRBD1
CASSIGDRGIFYGYTF
TGTGCCAGTAGTATAGGCGACAGGGGGATATTCTATGGCTACACCTTC
>TRBJ1-5|.|TRBV6-6|.
CASRLQVANQPQHF
TGTGCCAGCAGACTACAGGTTGCTAATCAGCCCCAGCATTTT
>TRBJ2-7|.|TRBV24-1|.
CATSDHYEQYF
TGTGCCACCAGTGATCATTACGAGCAGTACTTC
>TRBJ1-1|once|TRBV6-5|.
CASRPGFSLNTEAFF
TGTGCCAGCAGGCCGGGTTTCAGCTTGAACACTGAAGCTTTCTTT
>TRBJ2-1|.|TRBV19|.
CASSARRVSYNEQFF
TGTGCCAGTAGTGCCCGCAGGGTCTCCTACAATGAGCAGTTCTTC
>TRBJ2-7|.|TRBV29-1|.
CSVRDTRKTYEQYF
TGCAGCGTTCGGGACACCCGAAAGACCTACGAGCAGTACTTC
>TRBJ2-5|.|TRBV6-6|.
CASSDRRGPQETQYF
TGTGCCAGCAGTGACAGGAGAGGGCCCCAAGAGACCCAGTACTTC
>TRBJ2-1|.|TRBV10-3|TRBD2
CATSSGAYNEQFF
TGTGCCACCTCTAGCGGAGCCTACAATGAGCAGTTCTTC
>TRBJ2-7|.|TRBV5-1|.
CASSLASPGRYEQYF
TGCGCCAGCAGCTTGGCCTCGCCAGGGAGGTACGAGCAGTACTTC
>TRBJ2-7|.|TRBV6-6|.
CASSYSGDPGDNEQYF
TGTGCCAGCAGTTACTCTGGAGATCCAGGGGACAACGAGCAGTACTTC